This T cell receptor beta chain was sequenced during a study of cytomegalovirus exposure and HLA in healthy donors. Study-level findings and limits: Presence/absence analyses supposed approximately even sequencing depth among donors. Cytomegalovirus status was reportedly diagnosed by the classifier with high specificity and sensitivity. Among TCR beta chains, those listed as cytomegalovirus-associated numbered fewer than 200.

V lost 2 bases and J lost 14, with 19 bases in between. CDR1 and CDR2 from the germline V gene are SGHDN and FVKESK. The CDR3 runs to 14 residues. Remarks on this clone: Antigen specificity is unknown.

Primers included in the PCR were 60 Vbeta and 13 Jbeta primers. TCRdb's copy holds only in-frame clones and misses some; the assay was immunoSEQ multiplex PCR. This sample carries approximately 190,000 clones, roughly 87% of them seen once, and the ten largest clones take 0.9% to 1.2%. Sequenced input: PBMCs. This TCR was sampled from a boy aged 2 to 10 in good health and CMV-seronegative. This chain joins TRBV14 and TRBJ2-1, with D possibly matching TRBD2 (6 bases). CDR3 nucleotides: TGTGCCAGCAGCCAAACGGGGCTAGCGATCGACGAGTTCTTC. Translated: CASSQTGLAIDEFF.